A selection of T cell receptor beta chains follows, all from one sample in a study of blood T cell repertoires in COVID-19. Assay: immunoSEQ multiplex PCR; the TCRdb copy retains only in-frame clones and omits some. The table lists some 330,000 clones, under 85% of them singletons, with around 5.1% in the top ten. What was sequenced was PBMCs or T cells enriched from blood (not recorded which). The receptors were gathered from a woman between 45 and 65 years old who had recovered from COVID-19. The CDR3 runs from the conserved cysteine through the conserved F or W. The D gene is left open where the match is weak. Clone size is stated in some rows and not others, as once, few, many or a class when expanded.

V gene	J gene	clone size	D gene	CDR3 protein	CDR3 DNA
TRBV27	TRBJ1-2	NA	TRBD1	CASSPTGGLGYTF	TGTGCCAGCAGTCCGACAGGGGGCCTCGGCTACACCTTC
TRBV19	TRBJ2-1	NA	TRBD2	CASSTGTSGDNEQFF	TGTGCCAGTAGTACCGGGACTAGCGGGGACAATGAGCAGTTCTTC
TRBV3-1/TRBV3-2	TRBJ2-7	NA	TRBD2	CASSHGLAGTYEQYF	TGTGCCAGCAGCCACGGACTAGCGGGAACGTACGAGCAGTACTTC
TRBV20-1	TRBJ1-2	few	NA	CSARTGFGYTF	TGCAGTGCTAGAACGGGGTTTGGCTACACCTTC
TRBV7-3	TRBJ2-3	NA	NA	CASSLGQLHSTDTQYF	TGTGCCAGCAGCTTAGGACAGCTACATAGCACAGATACGCAGTATTTT
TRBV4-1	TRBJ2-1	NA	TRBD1	CASSPRTGQPNEQFF	TGCGCCAGCAGCCCTAGGACGGGACAGCCAAATGAGCAGTTCTTC
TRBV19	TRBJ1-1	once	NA	CASRKQGPKTEAFF	TGTGCCAGTAGAAAACAGGGACCGAAGACTGAAGCTTTCTTT
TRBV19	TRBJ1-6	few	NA	CASTRTAQNNSPLHF	TGTGCCAGTACTAGGACAGCCCAGAACAATTCACCCCTCCACTTT
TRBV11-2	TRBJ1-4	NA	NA	CASSLGAFGQNEKLFF	TGTGCCAGCAGCTTGGGTGCTTTCGGACAAAATGAAAAACTGTTTTTT
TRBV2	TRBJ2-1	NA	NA	CASSALRHNEQFF	TGTGCCAGCAGTGCCCTGCGCCACAATGAGCAGTTCTTC
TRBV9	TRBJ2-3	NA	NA	CASSVVLAGTQYF	TGTGCCAGCAGCGTAGTTCTGGCGGGGACGCAGTATTTT
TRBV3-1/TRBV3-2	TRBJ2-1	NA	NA	CASSQPGLDEQFF	TGTGCCAGCAGCCAGCCGGGACTTGATGAGCAGTTCTTC
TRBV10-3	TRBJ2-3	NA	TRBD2	CAISMTSGDTDTQYF	TGTGCCATCAGTATGACTAGCGGGGACACAGATACGCAGTATTTT
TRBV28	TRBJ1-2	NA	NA	CASSSDIYGYTF	TGTGCCAGCAGTTCTGACATCTATGGCTACACCTTC
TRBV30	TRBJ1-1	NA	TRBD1	CAWTPSGTAPEAFF	TGTGCCTGGACCCCCTCGGGGACAGCGCCAGAAGCTTTCTTT
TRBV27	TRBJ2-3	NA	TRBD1	CASSTWGTGPDTQYF	TGTGCCAGCAGCACATGGGGGACAGGGCCCGATACGCAGTATTTT
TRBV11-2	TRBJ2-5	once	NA	CASSFHETQYF	TGTGCCAGCAGCTTCCATGAGACCCAGTACTTC
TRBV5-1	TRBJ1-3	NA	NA	CASSPPRDSGNTIYF	TGCGCCAGCAGCCCGCCTCGCGATTCTGGAAACACCATATATTTT
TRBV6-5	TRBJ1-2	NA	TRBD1	CASSQDRAVFDGYTF	TGTGCCAGCAGCCAGGACAGGGCAGTATTCGATGGCTACACCTTC
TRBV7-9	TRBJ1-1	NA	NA	CASSTDSFTEAFF	TGTGCCAGCAGCACCGACTCCTTCACTGAAGCTTTCTTT
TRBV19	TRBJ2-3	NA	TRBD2	CASRTGLAGGDTQYF	TGTGCCAGTAGGACGGGACTAGCGGGGGGAGATACGCAGTATTTT
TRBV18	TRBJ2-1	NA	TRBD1	CASSSGTGVRNEQFF	TGTGCCAGCTCCTCCGGGACAGGGGTAAGGAATGAGCAGTTCTTC
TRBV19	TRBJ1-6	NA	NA	CASSLNGRGSPLHF	TGTGCCAGTAGCCTTAACGGACGGGGGTCACCCCTCCACTTT
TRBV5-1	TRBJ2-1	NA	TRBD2	CASSLTSGGAGEQFF	TGCGCCAGCAGTTTGACTAGCGGGGGGGCCGGTGAGCAGTTCTTC
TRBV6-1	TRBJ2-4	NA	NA	CASSEGVENIQYF	TGTGCCAGCAGTGAGGGCGTCGAAAACATTCAGTACTTC
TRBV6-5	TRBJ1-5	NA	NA	CASTLTIPGNQPQHF	TGTGCCAGCACCTTGACAATACCGGGCAATCAGCCCCAGCATTTT
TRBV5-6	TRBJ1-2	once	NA	CASSSAGQPGYGYTF	TGTGCCAGCAGCTCAGCAGGACAGCCAGGCTATGGCTACACCTTC
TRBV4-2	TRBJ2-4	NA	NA	CASSQDRVWGLMPGAKNIQYF	TGTGCCAGCAGCCAAGATCGGGTTTGGGGACTCATGCCAGGTGCCAAAAACATTCAGTACTTC
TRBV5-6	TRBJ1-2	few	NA	CASSLIRTSRSYGYTF	TGTGCCAGCAGCCTCATCCGTACATCCCGAAGTTATGGCTACACCTTC
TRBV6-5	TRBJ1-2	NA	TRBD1	CASSSSTGGTSGYTF	TGTGCCAGCAGTTCCTCGACAGGGGGTACGTCTGGCTACACCTTC
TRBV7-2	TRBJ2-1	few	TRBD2	CASKAGGARYNEQFF	TGTGCCTCCAAAGCGGGAGGGGCGAGGTACAATGAGCAGTTCTTC
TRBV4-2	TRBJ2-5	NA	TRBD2	CASSQAGREGTQYF	TGTGCCAGCAGCCAAGCGGGGAGGGAAGGGACCCAGTACTTC
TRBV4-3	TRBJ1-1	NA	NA	CASSQDPRGTEAFF	TGCGCCAGCAGCCAAGATCCCCGGGGCACTGAAGCTTTCTTT
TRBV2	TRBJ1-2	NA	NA	CASSGILANYGYTF	TGTGCCAGCAGTGGTATACTAGCTAACTATGGCTACACCTTC
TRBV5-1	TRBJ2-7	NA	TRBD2	CASSFPGGDEQYF	TGCGCCAGCAGCTTCCCGGGGGGGGACGAGCAGTACTTC
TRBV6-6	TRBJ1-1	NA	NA	CASYNLTEAFF	TGTGCCAGTTACAATCTCACTGAAGCTTTCTTT
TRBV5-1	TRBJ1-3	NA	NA	CASRIPGSGNTIYF	TGCGCCAGCAGGATTCCAGGATCTGGAAACACCATATATTTT
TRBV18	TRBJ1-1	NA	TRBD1	CASSPRAGGMNTEAFF	TGTGCCAGCTCACCACGGGCAGGGGGGATGAACACTGAAGCTTTCTTT
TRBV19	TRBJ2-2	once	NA	CASSSVGLNTGELFF	TGTGCCAGTAGCTCTGTGGGGCTGAACACCGGGGAGCTGTTTTTT
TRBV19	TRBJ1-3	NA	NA	CASSLTDGNTIYF	TGTGCCAGTAGCTTGACAGATGGAAACACCATATATTTT
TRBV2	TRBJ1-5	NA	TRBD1	CASTRTGAYNQPQHF	TGTGCCAGCACTCGGACAGGGGCGTACAATCAGCCCCAGCATTTT
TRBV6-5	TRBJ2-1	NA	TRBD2	CASRRGGLGDEQFF	TGTGCCAGCAGGCGGGGGGGCCTCGGCGATGAGCAGTTCTTC
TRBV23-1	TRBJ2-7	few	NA	CASSPKDDGSRAHSYEQYF	TGCGCCAGCAGTCCCAAGGATGACGGGTCCAGGGCCCATTCCTACGAGCAGTACTTC
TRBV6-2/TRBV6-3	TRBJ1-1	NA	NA	CASSFSVNTEAFF	TGTGCCAGCAGTTTTTCAGTGAACACTGAAGCTTTCTTT
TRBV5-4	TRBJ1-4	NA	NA	CASSSGGSTNEKLFF	TGTGCCAGCAGCTCAGGAGGGTCGACTAATGAAAAACTGTTTTTT
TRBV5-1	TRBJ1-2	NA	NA	CASSQDTNYGYTF	TGCGCCAGCAGCCAGGACACAAACTATGGCTACACCTTC
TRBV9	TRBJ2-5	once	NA	CASSVDGEVETQYF	TGTGCCAGCAGCGTAGACGGAGAGGTGGAGACCCAGTACTTC
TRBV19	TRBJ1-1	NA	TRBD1	CASSLRQGAGNTEAFF	TGTGCCAGTAGTCTACGACAGGGGGCAGGGAACACTGAAGCTTTCTTT
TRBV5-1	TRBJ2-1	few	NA	CASSSAGTPYNEQFF	TGCGCCAGCAGCTCAGCCGGGACACCCTACAATGAGCAGTTCTTC
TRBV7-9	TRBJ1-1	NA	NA	CASSPIFDSEAFF	TGTGCCAGCAGCCCCATATTTGATAGTGAAGCTTTCTTT
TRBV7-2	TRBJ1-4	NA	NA	CASSLQGSGGEKLFF	TGTGCCAGCAGCTTGCAGGGGTCGGGGGGGGAAAAACTGTTTTTT
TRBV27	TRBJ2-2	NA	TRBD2	CASSLWLAGTNTGELFF	TGTGCCAGCAGTTTATGGCTAGCGGGGACTAACACCGGGGAGCTGTTTTTT
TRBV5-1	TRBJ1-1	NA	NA	CASSRTELNTEAFF	TGCGCCAGCAGCCGAACAGAGTTGAACACTGAAGCTTTCTTT
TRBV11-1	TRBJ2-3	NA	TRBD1	CASSLGQGSTDTQYF	TGTGCCAGCAGTTTAGGACAGGGAAGCACAGATACGCAGTATTTT
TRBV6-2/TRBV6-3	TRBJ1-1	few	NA	CASSWGQFTEAFF	TGTGCCAGCAGTTGGGGACAATTCACTGAAGCTTTCTTT
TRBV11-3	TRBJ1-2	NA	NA	CASSLETTDVYGYTF	TGTGCCAGCAGCTTAGAAACAACAGATGTCTATGGCTACACCTTC
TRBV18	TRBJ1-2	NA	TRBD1	CASSPLGTEGGYTF	TGTGCCAGCTCACCCCTTGGGACAGAGGGTGGCTACACCTTC